These 21 T cell receptor beta chains came from one sample sequenced in a study of blood T cell repertoires in COVID-19. Here immunoSEQ multiplex PCR was the method, and the copy in TCRdb shows in-frame clones only, minus some. The table has approximately 150,000 clones, over 80% seen once. Material for sequencing was PBMCs or T cells enriched from blood (not recorded which). These receptors came from a man aged 65 to 85 who had been exposed to COVID-19.

The count of this clone is one. This chain uses TRBV27 with TRBJ2-4; 8 nucleotides align to TRBD2. The CDR3 runs to 14 residues. Germline V gene data show CDR1 as MNHEY and CDR2 as SMNVEV (reference sequence). V dropped 8 bases and J dropped 10; count of bases not matched to a gene: 13. The CDR3 DNA sequence: TGTGCCAGCCGCCCATCCGGGGGGGGTTTTATTCAGTACTTC. This sequence encodes CASRPSGGGFIQYF.

V gene TRBV2 combines with J gene TRBJ2-5; 11 positions match TRBD2. CDR3 length: 15 amino acids. Trimming at V came to 8 bases and at J to 10 bases, leaving 15 bases not matched to a gene. Germline V gives CDR1 SNHLY, CDR2 FYNNEI. CDR3 in DNA: TGTGCCAGCGGCGAGCTAGCGGGGGGCTCGGGGAACCAGTACTTC. It codes for CASGELAGGSGNQYF.

V gene TRBV12-5 combines with J gene TRBJ1-3; D not resolved. Germline V gene data show CDR1 as LGHNT and CDR2 as FRNRAP. Trimming cost V 1 base and J 3 bases, with 4 bases left between them. This CDR3 has 13 amino acids. The CDR3 DNA reads as TGTGCTAGTGGTTTGGCCAGTGGAAACACCATATATTTT. This translates into CASGLASGNTIYF.

The genes are TRBV18 and TRBJ1-2; TRBD1 agrees at 9 bases. The junction had 12 bases not matched to a gene; V was cut back by 2 bases and J by 11 bases. CDR1 KGHSH and CDR2 LQKENI come from the germline V gene. There are 15 residues in the CDR3. The CDR3, as DNA: TGTGCCAGCTCACCATCCACCGGGACAGGGTCGACTTACACCTTC. Translation gives CASSPSTGTGSTYTF.

A word on this clone: The sample carries other DNA sequences with the same CDR3. The J gene is TRBJ2-7, the V gene TRBV7-2, with 9 bases fitting TRBD1. V was pared by 5 bases and J by 4 bases, with 3 bases of the junction left unmatched. CDR3 length: 13 amino acids. The germline V gene encodes CDR1 SGHTA and CDR2 FQGNSA. For the CDR3, the DNA is TGTGCCAGCAGCCTAGGGACAGGGTACGAGCAGTACTTC. This codes for CASSLGTGYEQYF.

The rearrangement links TRBV19 to TRBJ2-4; TRBD2 might be the D (6 bases). V lost 0 bases and J 0 bases, leaving 21 bases between the germline ends. Germline V gene lookup returns CDR1 LNHDA and CDR2 SQIVND (reference sequence). The CDR3 is 20 amino acids. The CDR3 DNA sequence: TGTGCCAGTAGTATAGATCGTGGATCAATAGCGGTCCAAGCCAAAAACATTCAGTACTTC. Translation gives CASSIDRGSIAVQAKNIQYF.

This rearrangement joins TRBV13 to TRBJ2-7; D may be TRBD1 (6 bases). Between the trimmed V and J ends, which lost 5 bases and 3 bases, there was a span of 17 bases. The CDR3 spans 15 residues. Germline CDR1 and CDR2: PRHDT and FYEKMQ (reference sequence). CDR3 protein: CASSHKGEGVYEQYF. The CDR3 nucleotides read TGTGCCAGCAGCCACAAAGGCGAGGGGGTCTACGAGCAGTACTTC.

This rearrangement joins TRBV5-1 to TRBJ1-5; no reliable D call. Germline loops: CDR1 SGHRS, CDR2 YFSETQ. The CDR3 extends over 15 amino acids. The V end was cut by 0 bases, the J end by 0 bases, with 7 bases between. The CDR3 DNA reads TGCGCCAGCAGCTTGGGTGGCAGTAGCAATCAGCCCCAGCATTTT. Its protein is CASSLGGSSNQPQHF.

The V gene is TRBV3-1 (or the pseudogene TRBV3-2), the J gene TRBJ2-1, with D possibly TRBD2 on 5 matching bases. The CDR3 covers 13 residues. V was pared by 1 base and J by 7 bases, with 8 bases between. Germline CDR1 LGHDT, CDR2 YNNKEL (reference sequence). DNA of the CDR3: TGTGCCAGCAGCCAAGGCCTAGCAAATGAGCAGTTCTTC. Its protein is CASSQGLANEQFF.

The chain is built from TRBV7-2 and TRBJ1-1, with 7 bases fitting TRBD1. The CDR3 runs to 16 residues. Germline assignment: CDR1 SGHTA and CDR2 FQGNSA. The trim removed 1 base at V and 4 bases at J, leaving 9 bases unmatched. The CDR3 here is CASSLETGRLGTEAFF. CDR3 sequence (DNA): TGTGCCAGCAGCTTAGAGACAGGGAGGTTAGGCACTGAAGCTTTCTTT.

The chain combines TRBV28 with TRBJ1-1, with a possible D match to TRBD1 (5 bases). Trimming removed 6 bases at V and 3 bases at J, with 17 bases between. The V gene's germline CDR1 is MDHEN and CDR2 SYDVKM. The CDR3 length is 15 residues. The CDR3 sequence: CASRNFGQMHTEAFF. CDR3 nucleotide sequence: TGTGCCAGCAGGAACTTTGGACAAATGCACACTGAAGCTTTCTTT.

This clone has a single count. The chain links TRBV5-5 to TRBJ2-3; D is undetermined. The germline V gene has CDR1 SGHKS and CDR2 YYEKEE (reference sequence). This CDR3 is 14 amino acids long. Trimming removed 3 bases from V and 2 bases from J, with 10 bases in between. CDR3 region: CASSSLSYTDTQYF. CDR3 DNA: TGTGCCAGCAGCTCGTTATCTTACACAGATACGCAGTATTTT. Full variable domain (remainder filled in from reference TRBV5-5 and TRBJ2-3): DAGVTQSPTHLIKTRGQQVTLRCSPISGHKSVSWYQQVLGQGPQFIFQYYEKEERGRGNFPDRFSARQFPNYSSELNVNALLLGDSALYLCASSSLSYTDTQYFGPGTRLTVL.

This chain connects TRBV5-6 to TRBJ1-5; D gene uncertain. CDR1 is SGHDT and CDR2 is YYEEEE in the germline V gene. The CDR3 covers 15 residues. The V and J ends lost 0 bases and 0 bases respectively, with 7 bases between them. This chain's CDR3 is CASSLGGYSNQPQHF. CDR3 in DNA: TGTGCCAGCAGCTTGGGCGGGTATAGCAATCAGCCCCAGCATTTT.

This clone was recorded once. The chain links TRBV3-1 (or the pseudogene TRBV3-2) to TRBJ2-1; possibly TRBD2 for D (6 bases). Per the germline V gene, CDR1 is LGHDT and CDR2 is YNNKEL (reference sequence). V dropped 4 bases and J dropped 10 bases, with 11 bases sitting between them. This CDR3 contains 12 residues. The CDR3 bases are TGTGCCAGCAGCCCCCGGGGGAGGGAGCAGTTCTTC. Translation: CASSPRGREQFF.

This clone was counted between two and nine times. J is TRBJ2-1 and V is TRBV5-4, with 7 bases fitting TRBD2. Germline V gene lookup returns CDR1 SGHNT and CDR2 YYREEE (reference sequence). The CDR3 is 17 residues long. The J segment lost 3 bases and the V segment lost 4 bases, leaving 13 bases of the junction unmatched. The CDR3 sequence is CASSTILGLADYNEQFF. The CDR3 nucleotides are TGTGCCAGCAGCACTATTTTGGGGCTAGCGGACTACAATGAGCAGTTCTTC.

The V gene is TRBV5-6, the J gene TRBJ1-5, with unresolved D. The V gene lost 6 bases and the J gene lost 0 bases, with 13 bases spanning the gap. This CDR3 is built from 15 residues. CDR1 and CDR2 from the germline V gene are SGHDT and YYEEEE. The CDR3: CASNYRGYSNQPQHF. The CDR3 DNA sequence: TGTGCCAGCAACTACCGGGGTTATAGCAATCAGCCCCAGCATTTT.

The V call is TRBV5-1, the J call TRBJ2-2; tentatively, D is TRBD2 (5 bases). CDR3 length: 14 amino acids. Germline V CDR1 and CDR2: SGHRS, YFSETQ. V lost 4 bases to trimming and J lost 1 base, with 8 bases between them. The CDR3 bases are TGCGCCAGCAGCCCCGGACTGAACACCGGGGAGCTGTTTTTT. Protein sequence: CASSPGLNTGELFF.

This clone was detected only once. The chain has TRBV9 and TRBJ1-6, with D perhaps TRBD1 (5 bases). CDR3 length equals 15 residues. The V gene's germline CDR1 is SGDLS and CDR2 YYNGEE. V dropped 3 bases and J dropped 7 bases, with 14 bases sitting between them. CDR3 loop: CASSARQSFNSPLHF. CDR3 sequence (DNA): TGTGCCAGCAGCGCCAGACAGAGTTTCAATTCACCCCTCCACTTT.

V usage is TRBV7-2 and J usage is TRBJ2-7; D is possibly TRBD2 (6 bases). The CDR3 totals 13 residues. The germline V gene encodes CDR1 SGHTA and CDR2 FQGNSA. V lost 8 bases to trimming and J lost 5 bases, with 16 bases between them. CDR3 amino acids: CASGYPGGDEQYF. The CDR3 DNA reads as TGTGCCAGCGGGTACCCCGGAGGGGACGAGCAGTACTTC.

This sequence joins TRBV7-2 and TRBJ2-3; 7 nucleotides line up with TRBD2. V lost 4 bases, J lost 8 bases, and 15 bases stayed unmatched. The V gene's germline CDR1 is SGHTA and CDR2 FQGNSA. CDR3 length: 16 residues. CDR3 amino acids: CASSSGLAEGRGTQYF. Here the CDR3 DNA reads TGTGCCAGCAGCTCCGGGCTAGCGGAGGGTAGGGGTACGCAGTATTTT.

The chain uses TRBV6-2 or TRBV6-3 and TRBJ2-2; D is ambiguous. Germline V CDR1 and CDR2: MNHEY, SVGEGT. The CDR3 is 12 residues long. Deletions cut 6 bases from V and 7 bases from J, with 9 bases between. CDR3 amino acids: CASSPSFGELFF. The DNA for the CDR3 is TGTGCCAGCAGCCCGAGTTTCGGGGAGCTGTTTTTT.